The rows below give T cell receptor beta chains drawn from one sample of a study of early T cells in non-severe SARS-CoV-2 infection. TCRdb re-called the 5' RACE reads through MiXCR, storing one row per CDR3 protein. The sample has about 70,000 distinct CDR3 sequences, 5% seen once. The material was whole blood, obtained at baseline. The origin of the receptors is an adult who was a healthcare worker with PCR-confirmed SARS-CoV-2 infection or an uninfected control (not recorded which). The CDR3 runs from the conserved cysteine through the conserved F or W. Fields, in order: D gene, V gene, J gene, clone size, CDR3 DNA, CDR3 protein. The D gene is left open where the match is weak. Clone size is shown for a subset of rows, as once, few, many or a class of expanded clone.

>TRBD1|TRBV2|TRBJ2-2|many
TGTGCCAGCGGGACAGCCGACAGGAACACCGGGGAGCTGTTTTTT
CASGTADRNTGELFF
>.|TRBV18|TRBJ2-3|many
TGTGCCAGCTCACCACCTTTGGCTACAGATACGCAGTATTTT
CASSPPLATDTQYF
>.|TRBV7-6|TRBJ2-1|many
TGTGCCAGCAGCTTAGGAGCCCTCTCGGGCAATGAGCAGTTCTTC
CASSLGALSGNEQFF
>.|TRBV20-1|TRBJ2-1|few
TGCAGTGCTAGAGATCTAGGCAATGAGCAGTTCTTC
CSARDLGNEQFF
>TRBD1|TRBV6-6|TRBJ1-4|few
TGTGCCAGCAGACCAACAGGGGCGAAGGAAAAACTGTTTTTT
CASRPTGAKEKLFF
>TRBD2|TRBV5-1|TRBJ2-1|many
TGCGCCAGCAGCCGGACTAGCGGAGACAATGAGCAGTTCTTC
CASSRTSGDNEQFF
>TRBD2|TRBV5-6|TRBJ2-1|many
TGTGCCAGCAGTTCTAGCGGGGGAGGCAATGAGCAGTTCTTC
CASSSSGGGNEQFF
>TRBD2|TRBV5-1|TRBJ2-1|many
TGCGCCAGCAGCCCGGGACTAGGAAACAATGAGCAGTTCTTC
CASSPGLGNNEQFF
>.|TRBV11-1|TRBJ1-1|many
TGTGCCAGCAGCTCAAGCCCTGGAACTGAAGCTTTCTTT
CASSSSPGTEAFF
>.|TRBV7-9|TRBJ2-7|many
TGTGCCAGCAGTTCGGCGGGGGCCAAGGGGGAGCAGTACTTC
CASSSAGAKGEQYF
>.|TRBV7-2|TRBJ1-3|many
TGTGCCAGCAGCTTAATCGCGTCGAGCTCTGGAAACACCATATATTTT
CASSLIASSSGNTIYF
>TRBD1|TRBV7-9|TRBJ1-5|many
TGTGCCAGCAGCCCTCCCGACAGGGGGCCCCATCAGCCCCAGCATTTT
CASSPPDRGPHQPQHF
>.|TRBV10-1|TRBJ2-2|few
TGCGCCAGCAGTGAACGGCCCACGAACACCGGGGAGCTGTTTTTT
CASSERPTNTGELFF
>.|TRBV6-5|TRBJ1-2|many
TGTGCCAGCAGTTACTCATCGGGGAACTATGGCTACACCTTC
CASSYSSGNYGYTF
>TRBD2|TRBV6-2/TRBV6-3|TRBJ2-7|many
TGTGCCAGCATCCCCCGGCTAGCGGCCTACGAGCAGTACTTC
CASIPRLAAYEQYF
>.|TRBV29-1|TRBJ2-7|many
TGCAGCGTCTCCGGACCGTCCGTCGAGCAGTACTTC
CSVSGPSVEQYF
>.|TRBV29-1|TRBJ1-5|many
TGCAGCGTTGGAAGAAGTAATAGCAATCAGCCCCAGCATTTT
CSVGRSNSNQPQHF
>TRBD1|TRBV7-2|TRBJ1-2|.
TGTGCCAGCAGCTTAGCACAGGGGGAAAGTGGCTACACCTTC
CASSLAQGESGYTF
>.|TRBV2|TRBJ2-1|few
TGTGCCAGCAGTTTTAGGGGCATCAGCTCCTACAATGAGCAGTTCTTC
CASSFRGISSYNEQFF
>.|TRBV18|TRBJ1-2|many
TGTGCCAGCTCACCAAACAGGGAAAACTATGGCTACACCTTC
CASSPNRENYGYTF
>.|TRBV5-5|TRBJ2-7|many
TGTGCCAGCAGCTTGTACTTCGAGCAGTACTTC
CASSLYFEQYF
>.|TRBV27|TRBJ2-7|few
TGTGCCAGCAGTCCTTCTTGGGCAGGGCCCTTCGAGGACGAGCAGTACTTC
CASSPSWAGPFEDEQYF
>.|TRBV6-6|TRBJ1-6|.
TGTGCCAGCAGTTACTCAGGCAGGGGAGATTCACCCCTCCACTTT
CASSYSGRGDSPLHF
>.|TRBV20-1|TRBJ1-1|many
TGCAGTGCTAGAGTAATCCCATCCGCCACGGACACTGAAGCTTTCTTT
CSARVIPSATDTEAFF
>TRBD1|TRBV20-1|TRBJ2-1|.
TGCAGTGCTCCTTCGGGACAGGGTTACAATGAGCAGTTCTTC
CSAPSGQGYNEQFF
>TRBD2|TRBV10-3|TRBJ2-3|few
TGTGCCATCAGCCTGACTAGCGGGGGGACAGATACGCAGTATTTT
CAISLTSGGTDTQYF
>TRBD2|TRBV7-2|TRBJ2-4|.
TGTGCCAGCAGCTTAGGCGGGAGTGGTGACATTCAGTACTTC
CASSLGGSGDIQYF
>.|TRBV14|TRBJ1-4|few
TGTGCCAGCAGCCAAGGTGCTTGGGCGGGCACCTTTAATGAAAAACTGTTTTTT
CASSQGAWAGTFNEKLFF
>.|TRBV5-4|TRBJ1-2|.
TGTGCCAGCAGCTTGGAGTCCAGGGAGGACGGCTACACCTTC
CASSLESREDGYTF
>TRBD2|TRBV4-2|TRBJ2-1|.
TGTGCCAGCAGCCCGACTAGCGGGAGGGACTATGAGCAGTTCTTC
CASSPTSGRDYEQFF
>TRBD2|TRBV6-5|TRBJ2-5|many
TGTGCCAGCAGTTACGGTCAAGCGGGACGAGGATTGGCGACCCAGTACTTC
CASSYGQAGRGLATQYF
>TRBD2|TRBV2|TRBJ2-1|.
TGTGCCAGCAGTGTAGGACTAGCGGGAGTAGTTGAGCAGTTCTTC
CASSVGLAGVVEQFF
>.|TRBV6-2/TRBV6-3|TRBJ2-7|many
TGTGCCAGCAGTTACTCGGAGGGGGCCTACGAGCAGTACTTC
CASSYSEGAYEQYF
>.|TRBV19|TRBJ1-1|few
TGTGCCAGTAGTATAGTCCCTGGACATGGGGACACTGAAGCTTTCTTT
CASSIVPGHGDTEAFF
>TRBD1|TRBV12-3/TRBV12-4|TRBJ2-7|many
TGTGCCAGCAGTTTAAGCGGACAGGGACATTACGAGCAGTACTTC
CASSLSGQGHYEQYF
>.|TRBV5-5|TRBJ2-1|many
TGTGCCAGCAGCTTGGACGGTAGCTCCTACAATGAGCAGTTCTTC
CASSLDGSSYNEQFF
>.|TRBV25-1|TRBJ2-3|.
TGTGCCAGCAGATATCGACTTACCACAGATACGCAGTATTTT
CASRYRLTTDTQYF
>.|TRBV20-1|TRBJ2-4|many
TGCAGTGCTAGAGTTGGAGGGCTCATTCAGTACTTC
CSARVGGLIQYF
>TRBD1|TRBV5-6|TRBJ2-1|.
TGTGCCAGCAGCTTTGGGACAGACTACAATGAGCAGTTCTTC
CASSFGTDYNEQFF
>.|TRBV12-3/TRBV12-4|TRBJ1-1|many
TGTGCCAGCAGTTTTACACAAATGGGCACTGAAGCTTTCTTT
CASSFTQMGTEAFF
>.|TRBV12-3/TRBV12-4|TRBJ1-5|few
TGTGCCAGCAGTTTAGGAGAAAGGGCCCAGCATTTT
CASSLGERAQHF
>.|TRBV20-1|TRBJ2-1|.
TGCAGTGCTAGCAGGGGTTTCGAAGGTTACAATGAGCAGTTCTTC
CSASRGFEGYNEQFF
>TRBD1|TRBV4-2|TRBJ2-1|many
TGTGCCAGCAGCCAAGCCGCCACCGGGACAGCCGATGAGCAGTTCTTC
CASSQAATGTADEQFF
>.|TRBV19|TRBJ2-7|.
TGTGCCAGTAGTATTCGACAGGCCTACGAGCAGTACTTC
CASSIRQAYEQYF
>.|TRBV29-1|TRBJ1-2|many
TGCAGCGTTGCCCGCTCGGGCCTCCTGATTAACTATGGCTACACCTTC
CSVARSGLLINYGYTF
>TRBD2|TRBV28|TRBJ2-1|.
TGTGCCAGCAGTTTGGCGGGAGGGCGGAGTGAGCAGTTCTTC
CASSLAGGRSEQFF
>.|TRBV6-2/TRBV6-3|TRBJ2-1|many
TGTGCCACCCTACAACCATTACTAGCTTACAATGAGCAGTTCTTC
CATLQPLLAYNEQFF
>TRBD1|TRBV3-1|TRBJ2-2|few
TGTGCCAGCAGCCAAGGGACAGGGAACACCGGGGAGCTGTTTTTT
CASSQGTGNTGELFF
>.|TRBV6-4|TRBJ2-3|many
TGTGCCAGCAGTGACACAGATACAGATACGCAGTATTTT
CASSDTDTDTQYF
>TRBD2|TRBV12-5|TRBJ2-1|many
TGTGCTAGTGCCCAACCGGGACTAGCGGGCTACAATGAGCAGTTCTTC
CASAQPGLAGYNEQFF
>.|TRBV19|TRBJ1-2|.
TGTGCCATCTCTTCGCCGGGACCTACTAACTATGGCTACACCTTC
CAISSPGPTNYGYTF